This T cell receptor beta chain was sequenced for a study of T-cell reconstitution after alpha-beta-depleted transplantation in children. Findings of the study overall: In patients about two months after transplant, alpha-beta T cells reportedly arose from several hundred expanded graft clones. Counts and diversity of T cells one year after transplant came mostly from newly produced T cells.

This clonotype occurred a few times. What it recognizes is unknown. TCRbeta library preparation incorporated unique molecular identifiers. Via MiXCR, TCRdb re-called the PCR reads, giving one row per CDR3 protein. The data show approximately 190,000 distinct CDR3 sequences, 5% to 6.5% seen once. The sample consisted of PBMCs, taken before TCRalphabeta/CD19-depleted stem cell transplant. The sequence was collected from a girl under three years old with combined immunodeficiency, due to receive a stem cell transplant.

The CDR3 DNA reads as TGTGCCAGCAGTAAAACCAGACAGGGGGCTAACTATGGCTACACCTTC. Amino acid sequence: CASSKTRQGANYGYTF. The J gene is TRBJ1-2, the V gene TRBV12-3 or TRBV12-4; 9 bases line up with TRBD1. The CDR3 is 16 amino acids. V trimming: 5 bases; J trimming: 0 bases; junction bases outside the gene matches: 7.